Reported below is one TCR beta chain. Its target is unknown. This entry belongs to a study of somatic mutations in cytotoxic T cells in rheumatoid arthritis. Study results and limitations: CD8+ clonality rose with age in rheumatoid arthritis patients, unlike in healthy controls. Comparison of CD8+ T-cell clonality between rheumatoid arthritis patients and age-matched healthy controls yielded no significant difference. Over 20% of CD8+ cells belonged to the largest CD8+ clone in about an eighth of the 65 patients.

CDR1 MNHNS and CDR2 SASEGT come from the germline V gene. Trimming pared 2 bases from V and 0 bases from J, leaving 11 bases between. CDR3 length: 17 amino acids. Libraries were prepared by immunoSEQ multiplex PCR; TCRdb keeps only in-frame clonotypes and omits some of them. Of 8,500 to 13,000 clones in the sample, about 70% were seen once. Specimen: CD8+ T cells sorted from blood. The rearrangement links TRBV6-1 to TRBJ2-6; either TRBD1 or TRBD2 may fit D (5 bases each). The source of this sequence is a man aged 60-69 years in good health. CDR3 sequence reads: CASSEWGFGSGANVLTF. CDR3 DNA sequence: TGTGCCAGCAGTGAATGGGGGTTCGGCTCTGGGGCCAACGTCCTGACTTTC.